The 8 T cell receptor beta chains given below trace back to one sample, sequenced in a study of cytomegalovirus exposure and HLA in healthy donors. PCR primers comprised 60 Vbeta and 13 Jbeta primers. Profiling relied on immunoSEQ multiplex PCR, and the TCRdb table lists in-frame clones only, not all of them. The sample comprises 90,000 to 110,000 clones, over 70% of which are singletons, and roughly 2.1% rests with the top ten. Sequences were obtained from PBMCs. These receptors all come from a young man in good health and CMV-seronegative.

The rearrangement links TRBV27 to TRBJ2-7; 8 bases line up with TRBD2. V shed 6 bases and J 3 bases; nucleotides not matched to a gene: 13. The CDR3 covers 16 residues. The germline V gene encodes CDR1 MNHEY and CDR2 SMNVEV (reference sequence). The CDR3 sequence is CASSFTGGVIFYEQYF. Here the CDR3 DNA reads TGTGCCAGCAGCTTTACGGGGGGGGTGATTTTCTACGAGCAGTACTTC.

V is TRBV19 and J is TRBJ1-5; 7 bases are a match to TRBD1. CDR3 size: 14 residues. The germline V gene encodes CDR1 LNHDA and CDR2 SQIVND (reference sequence). V shed 3 bases and J 5 bases; nucleotides not matched to a gene: 4. CDR3 coding DNA: TGTGCCAGTAGTATGGGGGACAGCTATCAGCCCCAGCATTTT. Translated: CASSMGDSYQPQHF.

This clone appeared a single time. V and J are TRBV6-1 and TRBJ1-2, with D perhaps TRBD1 (6 bases). CDR1 is MNHNS and CDR2 is SASEGT in the germline V gene. The CDR3 runs 15 residues. V was clipped by 8 bases and J by 4 bases, with 20 bases between them. CDR3 in amino acids: CASRGGIDRAYGYTF. The CDR3 DNA sequence: TGTGCCAGCCGTGGGGGCATCGACCGAGCCTATGGCTACACCTTC.

The rearrangement uses TRBV7-2 and TRBJ2-3, with D tentatively TRBD1 (6 bases). The ends were cut back, 3 bases at V and 1 base at J, with 11 bases in the middle. The CDR3 consists of 15 residues. The V gene's germline CDR1 is SGHTA and CDR2 FQGNSA. CDR3 sequence (DNA): TGTGCCAGCAGCTTTAACAGGGTAGGCACAGATACGCAGTATTTT. It codes for CASSFNRVGTDTQYF.

The chain links TRBV6-1 to TRBJ2-5; D perhaps matches TRBD2 (5 bases). CDR1 and CDR2 (germline): MNHNS, SASEGT. Trimming cost V 7 bases and J 4 bases, with 10 bases left between them. The CDR3 length is 12 residues. The CDR3 DNA reads as TGTGCCAGCAAGGTCGGAGGAGAGACCCAGTACTTC. Translation: CASKVGGETQYF.

V and J are TRBV11-1 and TRBJ2-1; D might be TRBD1 (6 bases). This CDR3 is built from 15 residues. Per the germline V gene, CDR1 is SGHAT and CDR2 is FQDESV (reference sequence). The V end was cut by 5 bases, the J end by 6 bases, with 17 bases between. The CDR3 loop is CASSPQGRNPNEQFF. CDR3 nucleotide sequence: TGTGCCAGCAGCCCCCAGGGGCGAAATCCCAATGAGCAGTTCTTC.

This chain uses TRBV7-2 with TRBJ2-3, with TRBD1 matching 8 bases. Looked up from germline, CDR1 is SGHTA and CDR2 is FQGNSA. V lost 5 bases and J lost 2; bases outside the gene matches: 6. CDR3 length: 15 amino acids. CDR3: CASSTGQGYTDTQYF. Here the CDR3 DNA reads TGTGCCAGCAGCACCGGACAGGGTTACACAGATACGCAGTATTTT.

This chain connects TRBV28 to TRBJ2-7; TRBD1 aligns across 12 bases. V gave up 5 bases and J gave up 5 bases; unmatched junction bases: 7. The CDR3 totals 15 residues. Germline V CDR1 and CDR2: MDHEN, SYDVKM. This CDR3 is CASSPTGTGGHEQYF. DNA for the CDR3: TGTGCCAGCAGTCCGACCGGGACAGGGGGCCACGAGCAGTACTTC.